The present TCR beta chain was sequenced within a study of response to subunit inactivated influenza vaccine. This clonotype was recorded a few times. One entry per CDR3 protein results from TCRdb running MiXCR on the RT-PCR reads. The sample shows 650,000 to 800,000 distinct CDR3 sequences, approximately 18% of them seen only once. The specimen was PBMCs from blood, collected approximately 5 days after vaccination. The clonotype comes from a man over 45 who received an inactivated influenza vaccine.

As DNA, the CDR3 is TGTGCCAGCAGCCGGGGGGGAGGGGCCAACGTCCTGACTTTC. As protein: CASSRGGGANVLTF. V usage is TRBV7-2 and J usage is TRBJ2-6, with TRBD2 identical over 8 bases. V shed 5 bases, J shed 4 bases, and the junction held 1 base outside the gene matches. The V gene's germline CDR1 is SGHTA and CDR2 FQGNSA. The CDR3 contains 14 residues.